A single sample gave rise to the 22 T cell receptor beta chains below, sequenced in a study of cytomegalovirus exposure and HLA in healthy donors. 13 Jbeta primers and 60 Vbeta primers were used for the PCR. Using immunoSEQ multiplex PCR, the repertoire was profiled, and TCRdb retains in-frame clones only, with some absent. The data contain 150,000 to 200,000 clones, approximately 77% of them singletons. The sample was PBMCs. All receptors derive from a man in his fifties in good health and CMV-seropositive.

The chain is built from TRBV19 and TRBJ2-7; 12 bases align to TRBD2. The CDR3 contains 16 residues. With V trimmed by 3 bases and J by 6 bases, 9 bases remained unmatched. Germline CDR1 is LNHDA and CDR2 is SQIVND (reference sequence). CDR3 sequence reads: CASSISTTSGGREQYF. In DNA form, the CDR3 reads TGTGCCAGTAGTATCTCCACCACTAGCGGGGGGCGCGAGCAGTACTTC.

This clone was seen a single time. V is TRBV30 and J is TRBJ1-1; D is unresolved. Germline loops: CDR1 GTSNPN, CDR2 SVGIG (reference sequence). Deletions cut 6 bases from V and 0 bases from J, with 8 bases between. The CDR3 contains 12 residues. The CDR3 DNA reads TGTGCCTGCTCGGGGATGAACACTGAAGCTTTCTTT. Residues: CACSGMNTEAFF.

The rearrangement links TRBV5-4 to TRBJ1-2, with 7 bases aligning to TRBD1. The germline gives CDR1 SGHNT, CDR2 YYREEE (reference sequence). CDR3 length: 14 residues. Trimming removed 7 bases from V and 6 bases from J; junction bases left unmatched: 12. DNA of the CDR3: TGTGCCAGCCATAGACAGGGCATGGGCCATGGCTACACCTTC. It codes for CASHRQGMGHGYTF.

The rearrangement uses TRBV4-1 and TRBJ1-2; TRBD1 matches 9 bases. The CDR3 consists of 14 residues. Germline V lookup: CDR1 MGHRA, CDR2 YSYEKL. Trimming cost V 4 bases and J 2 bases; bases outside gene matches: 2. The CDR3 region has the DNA TGCGCCAGCAGCCTGGGACAGGGCAACTATGGCTACACCTTC. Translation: CASSLGQGNYGYTF.

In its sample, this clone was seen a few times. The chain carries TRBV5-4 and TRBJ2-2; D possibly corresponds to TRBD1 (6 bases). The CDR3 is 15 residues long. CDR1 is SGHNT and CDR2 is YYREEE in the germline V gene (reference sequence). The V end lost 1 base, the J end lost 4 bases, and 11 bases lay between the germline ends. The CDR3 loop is CASSLIGQPTGELFF. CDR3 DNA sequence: TGTGCCAGCAGCTTGATCGGACAGCCCACCGGGGAGCTGTTTTTT. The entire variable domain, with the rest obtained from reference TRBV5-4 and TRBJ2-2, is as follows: ETGVTQSPTHLIKTRGQQVTLRCSSQSGHNTVSWYQQALGQGPQFIFQYYREEENGRGNFPPRFSGLQFPNYSSELNVNALELDDSALYLCASSLIGQPTGELFFGEGSRLTVL.

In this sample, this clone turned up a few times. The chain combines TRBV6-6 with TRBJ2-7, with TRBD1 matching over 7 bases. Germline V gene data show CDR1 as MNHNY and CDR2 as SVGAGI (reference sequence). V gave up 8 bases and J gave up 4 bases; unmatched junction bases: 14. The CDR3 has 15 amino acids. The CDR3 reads CASCIGQGRGYEQYF. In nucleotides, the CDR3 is TGTGCCAGCTGTATTGGGCAGGGCAGGGGGTACGAGCAGTACTTC.

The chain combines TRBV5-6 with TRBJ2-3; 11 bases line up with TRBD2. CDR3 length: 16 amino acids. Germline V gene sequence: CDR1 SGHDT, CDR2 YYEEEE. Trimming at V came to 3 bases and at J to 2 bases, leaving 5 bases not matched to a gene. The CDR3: CASSSKTSGATDTQYF. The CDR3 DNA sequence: TGTGCCAGCAGCTCGAAGACTAGCGGGGCCACAGATACGCAGTATTTT.

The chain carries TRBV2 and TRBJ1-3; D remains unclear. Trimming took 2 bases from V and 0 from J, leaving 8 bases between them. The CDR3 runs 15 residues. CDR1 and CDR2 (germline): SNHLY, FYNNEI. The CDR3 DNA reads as TGTGCCAGCAGTGAAAGCCCCGGCTCTGGAAACACCATATATTTT. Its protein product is CASSESPGSGNTIYF.

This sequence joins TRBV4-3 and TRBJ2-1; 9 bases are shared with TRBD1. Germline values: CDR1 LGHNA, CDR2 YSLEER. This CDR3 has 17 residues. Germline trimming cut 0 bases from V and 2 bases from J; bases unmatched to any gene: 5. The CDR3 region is CASSQDLNRGPYNEQFF. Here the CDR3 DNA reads TGCGCCAGCAGCCAAGATCTTAACAGGGGGCCCTACAATGAGCAGTTCTTC.

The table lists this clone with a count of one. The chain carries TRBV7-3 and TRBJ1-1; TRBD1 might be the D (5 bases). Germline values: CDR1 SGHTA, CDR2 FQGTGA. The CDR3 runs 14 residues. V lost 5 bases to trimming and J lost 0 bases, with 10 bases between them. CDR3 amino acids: CASSRQSMNTEAFF. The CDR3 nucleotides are TGTGCCAGCAGCCGACAGAGCATGAACACTGAAGCTTTCTTT.

The CDR3 nucleotides read TGTGCTAGTGGTTTGGTACTAAGGCAGGGCTACGAGCAGTACTTC. Its translation: CASGLVLRQGYEQYF. This rearrangement joins TRBV12-5 to TRBJ2-7; maybe TRBD1 (5 bases). Germline V gene lookup returns CDR1 LGHNT and CDR2 FRNRAP. Trimming shortened V by 0 bases and J by 3 bases, and 12 bases separated the two germline ends. The CDR3 has 15 amino acids.

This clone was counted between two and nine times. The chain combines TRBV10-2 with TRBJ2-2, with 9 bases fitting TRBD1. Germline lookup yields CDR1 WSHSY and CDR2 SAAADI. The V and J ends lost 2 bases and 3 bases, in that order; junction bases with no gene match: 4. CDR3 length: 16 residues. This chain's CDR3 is CASSEGDRVHTGELFF. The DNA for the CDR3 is TGCGCCAGCAGTGAGGGGGACAGGGTACACACCGGGGAGCTGTTTTTT.

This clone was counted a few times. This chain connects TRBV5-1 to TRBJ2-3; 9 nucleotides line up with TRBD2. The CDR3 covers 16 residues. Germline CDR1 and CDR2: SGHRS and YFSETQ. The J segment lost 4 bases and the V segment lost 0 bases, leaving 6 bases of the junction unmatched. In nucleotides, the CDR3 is TGCGCCAGCAGCTTGGTAGGCGGGGGGGCCCCAGATACGCAGTATTTT. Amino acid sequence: CASSLVGGGAPDTQYF.

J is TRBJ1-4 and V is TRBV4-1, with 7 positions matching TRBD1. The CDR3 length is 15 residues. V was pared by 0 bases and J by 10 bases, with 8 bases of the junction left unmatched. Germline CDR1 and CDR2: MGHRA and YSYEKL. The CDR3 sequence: CASSQDRKGAGKLFF. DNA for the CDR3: TGCGCCAGCAGCCAAGATCGGAAGGGGGCAGGAAAACTGTTTTTT.

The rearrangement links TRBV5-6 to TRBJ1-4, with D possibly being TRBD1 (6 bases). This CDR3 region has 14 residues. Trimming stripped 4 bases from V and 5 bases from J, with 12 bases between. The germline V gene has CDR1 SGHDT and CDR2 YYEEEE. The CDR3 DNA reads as TGTGCCAGCAGCCGGGACAACGTAAATGAAAAACTGTTTTTT. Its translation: CASSRDNVNEKLFF. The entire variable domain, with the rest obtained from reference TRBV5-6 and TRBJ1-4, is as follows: DAGVTQSPTHLIKTRGQQVTLRCSPKSGHDTVSWYQQALGQGPQFIFQYYEEEERQRGNFPDRFSGHQFPNYSSELNVNALLLGDSALYLCASSRDNVNEKLFFGSGTQLSVL.

The CDR3 sequence: CASSQGQTGPAEKLFF. CDR3 DNA sequence: TGTGCCAGCAGCCAGGGCCAGACAGGACCGGCTGAAAAACTGTTTTTT. This chain connects TRBV4-2 to TRBJ1-4; a weak D match, TRBD1 (6 bases). V lost 3 bases and J 7 bases, leaving 18 bases between the germline ends. Germline loops: CDR1 LGHNA, CDR2 YNFKEQ. This CDR3 has 16 amino acids.

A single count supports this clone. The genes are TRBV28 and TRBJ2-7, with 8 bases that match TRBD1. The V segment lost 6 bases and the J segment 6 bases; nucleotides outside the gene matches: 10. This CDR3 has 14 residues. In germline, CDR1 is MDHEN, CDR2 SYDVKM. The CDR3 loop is CASSRGQVSSEQYF. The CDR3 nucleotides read TGTGCCAGCAGCCGGGGACAGGTGTCATCCGAGCAGTACTTC. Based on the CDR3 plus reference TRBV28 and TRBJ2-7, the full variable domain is DVKVTQSSRYLVKRTGEKVFLECVQDMDHENMFWYRQDPGLGLRLIYFSYDVKMKEKGDIPEGYSVSREKKERFSLILESASTNQTSMYLCASSRGQVSSEQYFGPGTRLTVT.

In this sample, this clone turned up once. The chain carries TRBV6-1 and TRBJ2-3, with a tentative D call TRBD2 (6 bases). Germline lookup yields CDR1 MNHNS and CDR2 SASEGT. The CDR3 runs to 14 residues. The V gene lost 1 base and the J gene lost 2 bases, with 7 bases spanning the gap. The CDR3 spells CASSEGRATDTQYF. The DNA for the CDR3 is TGTGCCAGCAGTGAAGGGAGGGCCACAGATACGCAGTATTTT.

Here the CDR3 reads CASSIVGQGARETQYF. In DNA form, the CDR3 reads TGTGCCAGTAGTATAGTGGGACAGGGGGCCCGGGAGACCCAGTACTTC. This chain joins TRBV19 and TRBJ2-5, with TRBD1 matching 12 bases. The CDR3 runs to 16 residues. Germline trimming cut 1 base from V and 5 bases from J; bases unmatched to any gene: 5. Per the germline V gene, CDR1 is LNHDA and CDR2 is SQIVND (reference sequence).

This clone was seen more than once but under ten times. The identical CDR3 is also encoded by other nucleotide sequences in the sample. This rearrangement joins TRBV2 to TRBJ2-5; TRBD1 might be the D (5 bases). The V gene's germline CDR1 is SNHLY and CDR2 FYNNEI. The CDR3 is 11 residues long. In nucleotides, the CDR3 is TGTGGGGCGGCAGGGTGGGAGACCCAGTACTTC. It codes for CGAAGWETQYF.

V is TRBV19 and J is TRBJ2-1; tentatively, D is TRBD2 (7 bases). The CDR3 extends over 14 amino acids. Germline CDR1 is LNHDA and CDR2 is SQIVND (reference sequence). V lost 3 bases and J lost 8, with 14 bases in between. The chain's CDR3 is CASSILGGQHEQFF. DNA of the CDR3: TGTGCCAGTAGTATTTTGGGGGGGCAGCATGAGCAGTTCTTC.

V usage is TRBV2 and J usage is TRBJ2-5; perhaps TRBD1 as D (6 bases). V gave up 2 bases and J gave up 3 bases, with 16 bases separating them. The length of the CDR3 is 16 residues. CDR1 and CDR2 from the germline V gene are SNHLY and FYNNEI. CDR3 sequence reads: CASSEWRQGWKETQYF. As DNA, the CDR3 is TGTGCCAGCAGTGAATGGAGGCAGGGGTGGAAAGAGACCCAGTACTTC.